These T cell receptor beta chains were read from a single sample in a study of beta chain features in type 1 diabetes. Assay used: immunoSEQ multiplex PCR; TCRdb lists only in-frame clones, some missing. The sample has around 58,000 clones; approximately 59% are singletons. The sample consisted of Tregs from blood. The receptors originated from a woman aged 18 to 35 in good health. Both conserved end residues are part of each CDR3. The D gene is left open where the match is weak. Part of the rows lack a size; the others show once, few, many or a class for expanded clones.

CDR3 DNA: TGTGCCAGCAGCTTGCTACGCACTGAAGCTTTCTTT; CDR3 protein: CASSLLRTEAFF; D gene: -; J gene: TRBJ1-1; V gene: TRBV7-9; clone size: -
CDR3 DNA: TGTGCCTGGAGTGTGGCGAGCGGGAACCAAGAGACCCAGTACTTC; CDR3 protein: CAWSVASGNQETQYF; D gene: TRBD2; J gene: TRBJ2-5; V gene: TRBV30; clone size: -
CDR3 DNA: TGCGCCAGCAGCCCAGGACTTGGCAATGAGCAGTTCTTC; CDR3 protein: CASSPGLGNEQFF; D gene: -; J gene: TRBJ2-1; V gene: TRBV5-1; clone size: -
CDR3 DNA: TGTGCCAGCAGCTTGCTAGCGGGAGCAGATACGCAGTATTTT; CDR3 protein: CASSLLAGADTQYF; D gene: TRBD2; J gene: TRBJ2-3; V gene: TRBV5-5; clone size: -
CDR3 DNA: TGCGCCAGCAGCCGTAGCGGGGCGAATCAAGAGACCCAGTACTTC; CDR3 protein: CASSRSGANQETQYF; D gene: TRBD2; J gene: TRBJ2-5; V gene: TRBV5-1; clone size: -
CDR3 DNA: TGCGCCAGCAGCTTGTCGGGCAATCAGCCCCAGCATTTT; CDR3 protein: CASSLSGNQPQHF; D gene: -; J gene: TRBJ1-5; V gene: TRBV5-1; clone size: -
CDR3 DNA: TGTGCCAGCAGCCAAGACCAGACAGGGAGTGTTGGTGGAGGCTACACCTTC; CDR3 protein: CASSQDQTGSVGGGYTF; D gene: TRBD1; J gene: TRBJ1-2; V gene: TRBV4-2; clone size: few
CDR3 DNA: TGCAGTGCTACCGGGACAGGCGGCTACACCTTC; CDR3 protein: CSATGTGGYTF; D gene: TRBD1; J gene: TRBJ1-2; V gene: TRBV20-1; clone size: -
CDR3 DNA: TGTGCCAGCAGCTCCCAGGGTCCGCTCTCTGGGGCCAACGTCCTGACTTTC; CDR3 protein: CASSSQGPLSGANVLTF; D gene: -; J gene: TRBJ2-6; V gene: TRBV5-5; clone size: -
CDR3 DNA: TGTGCCAGCAGCTTCATCGGGCAGGGGGCCTACGAGCAGTACTTC; CDR3 protein: CASSFIGQGAYEQYF; D gene: TRBD1; J gene: TRBJ2-7; V gene: TRBV7-8; clone size: few
CDR3 DNA: TGTGCCACCAGCAGGACAGACACAGATACGCAGTATTTT; CDR3 protein: CATSRTDTDTQYF; D gene: -; J gene: TRBJ2-3; V gene: TRBV15; clone size: -
CDR3 DNA: TGTGCCAGCAGAGCGCGCGGGGGGCTCTCCTACGAGCAGTACTTC; CDR3 protein: CASRARGGLSYEQYF; D gene: TRBD2; J gene: TRBJ2-7; V gene: TRBV6-1; clone size: few
CDR3 DNA: TGTGCCAGCAGCTTCTCTAGCGGGAGCACAGATACGCAGTATTTT; CDR3 protein: CASSFSSGSTDTQYF; D gene: TRBD2; J gene: TRBJ2-3; V gene: TRBV5-6; clone size: -
CDR3 DNA: TGCGCCAGCAGTTTCGAACTAGCGGGAGTCCCCAATGAGCAGTTCTTC; CDR3 protein: CASSFELAGVPNEQFF; D gene: TRBD2; J gene: TRBJ2-1; V gene: TRBV5-1; clone size: -
CDR3 DNA: TGTGCCAGCACCCTAGGGGGCGGGCAGCCCCAGCATTTT; CDR3 protein: CASTLGGGQPQHF; D gene: TRBD1; J gene: TRBJ1-5; V gene: TRBV7-2; clone size: -
CDR3 DNA: TGTGCCAGCAGCGCCGGGACAGGGGGCAGAAATGAGCAGTTCTTC; CDR3 protein: CASSAGTGGRNEQFF; D gene: TRBD1; J gene: TRBJ2-1; V gene: TRBV5-4; clone size: few
CDR3 DNA: TGTGCCAGCAGCTGGACAGTGGACTCTGGGGCCAACGTCCTGACTTTC; CDR3 protein: CASSWTVDSGANVLTF; D gene: -; J gene: TRBJ2-6; V gene: TRBV7-9; clone size: -